One sample yielded the 18 T cell receptor beta chains listed below, sequenced in a study of beta chain features in type 1 diabetes. Reverse transcribing all isolated RNA meant expressed TCRB transcripts were sequenced. Profiling relied on immunoSEQ multiplex PCR, and the TCRdb table lists in-frame clones only, not all of them. This sample has fewer than 250,000 clones, with 68% found just once. The sequencing sample was made of naive CD4+ T cells from blood. These receptors were taken from a man aged 25-45 years in good health.

As regards this clone: This CDR3 is also generated by other DNA sequences in the sample. This sequence joins TRBV30 and TRBJ1-1; D unclear. With 1 base removed from V and 1 base from J, the gap between germline ends came to 4 bases. The CDR3 totals 12 residues. Germline loops: CDR1 GTSNPN, CDR2 SVGIG (reference sequence). In DNA form, the CDR3 reads TGTGCCTGGAGTGGACAGAACACTGAAGCTTTCTTT. This codes for CAWSGQNTEAFF.

This clone turned up a few times. The chain is built from TRBV5-6 and TRBJ2-5; D gene ambiguous. V was pared by 4 bases and J by 4 bases, with 8 bases between. The V gene's germline CDR1 is SGHDT and CDR2 YYEEEE. This CDR3 spans 12 amino acids. CDR3 amino acids: CASSGNAETQYF. DNA of the CDR3: TGTGCCAGCAGCGGAAATGCAGAGACCCAGTACTTC. Based on the CDR3 plus reference TRBV5-6 and TRBJ2-5, the full variable domain is DAGVTQSPTHLIKTRGQQVTLRCSPKSGHDTVSWYQQALGQGPQFIFQYYEEEERQRGNFPDRFSGHQFPNYSSELNVNALLLGDSALYLCASSGNAETQYFGPGTRLLVL.

Comments on this clone: Other DNA sequences in the sample encode the same CDR3. The V call is TRBV5-1, the J call TRBJ2-5, with unresolved D. The V end lost 4 bases, the J end lost 2 bases, and 3 bases lay between the germline ends. Per germline, CDR1 SGHRS and CDR2 YFSETQ. The CDR3 length is 11 residues. CDR3 residues: CASSLQETQYF. The CDR3 DNA is TGCGCCAGCAGCCTACAAGAGACCCAGTACTTC.

A single count supports this clone. The CDR3 DNA sequence: TGTGCCAGCAGCCGCTGGGGTAGAACTCTGGCTGGGGCCAACGTCCTGACTTTC. Amino acids: CASSRWGRTLAGANVLTF. The chain uses TRBV28 and TRBJ2-6, with no clear D. Trimming shortened V by 6 bases and J by 2 bases, and 20 bases separated the two germline ends. CDR3 size: 18 residues. The germline V gene encodes CDR1 MDHEN and CDR2 SYDVKM.

This rearrangement joins TRBV18 to TRBJ2-1, with a possible D match to TRBD1 (6 bases). CDR1 is KGHSH and CDR2 is LQKENI in the germline V gene. V lost 5 bases to trimming and J lost 10 bases, with 12 bases between them. This CDR3 is 12 amino acids long. The CDR3 loop is CASSGTPKEQFF. The CDR3 DNA reads TGTGCCAGCTCAGGGACACCCAAGGAGCAGTTCTTC.

The table lists this clone with a few counts. The J gene is TRBJ2-1, the V gene TRBV5-1, with D hard to call. Trimming shortened V by 0 bases and J by 9 bases, and 4 bases separated the two germline ends. From germline, CDR1 is SGHRS and CDR2 YFSETQ. CDR3 length: 11 amino acids. The DNA of the CDR3 is TGCGCCAGCAGCTTGGTCGGTGAGCAGTTCTTC. Protein product: CASSLVGEQFF.

This chain uses TRBV29-1 with TRBJ2-1; 11 nucleotides line up with TRBD1. Unmatched junction bases numbered 5, after V lost 3 bases and J lost 7 bases. From germline, CDR1 is SQVTM and CDR2 ANQGSEA. There are 14 residues in the CDR3. CDR3 bases: TGCAGCGTTGATAGGACAGGGGGCCGGAATGAGCAGTTCTTC. Amino acids: CSVDRTGGRNEQFF.

The CDR3 region is CASSQATGYYEQYF. In nucleotides, the CDR3 is TGTGCCAGCAGCCAAGCAACAGGGTACTACGAGCAGTACTTC. V usage is TRBV14 and J usage is TRBJ2-7; possible D gene TRBD1, 6 bases. Germline CDR1 reads SGHDN; CDR2 reads FVKESK. Trimming left V 1 base short and J 3 bases short, with 10 bases between. The CDR3 extends over 14 amino acids.

The chain employs TRBV29-1 and TRBJ2-1; 9 nucleotides agree with TRBD1. V lost 0 bases, J lost 6 bases, and 6 bases stayed unmatched. This CDR3 is 15 amino acids long. Germline values: CDR1 SQVTM, CDR2 ANQGSEA. The CDR3 DNA reads TGCAGCGTTGAAGACGTCCCGGACAGGGGCAATGAGCAGTTCTTC. Amino acid sequence: CSVEDVPDRGNEQFF.

The chain is built from TRBV29-1 and TRBJ2-7; possible D gene TRBD1, 6 bases. V dropped 5 bases and J dropped 2 bases, with 13 bases sitting between them. CDR1 is SQVTM and CDR2 is ANQGSEA in the germline V gene. The CDR3 is 13 residues long. DNA for the CDR3: TGCAGCGTTTTCCTCCGGACAGCCTACGAGCAGTACTTC. Translated, it gives CSVFLRTAYEQYF.

J is TRBJ2-2 and V is TRBV15, with D possibly being TRBD2 (6 bases). Trimming left V 1 base short and J 0 bases short, with 9 bases between. This CDR3 contains 16 residues. Germline CDR1 LNHNV, CDR2 YYDKDF (reference sequence). The CDR3 is CATSRVLASNTGELFF. The CDR3 DNA reads TGTGCCACCAGCAGAGTGCTAGCGTCGAACACCGGGGAGCTGTTTTTT.

This clone was recorded a few times. This rearrangement joins TRBV11-2 to TRBJ2-5, with TRBD2 matching over 7 bases. J gave up 3 bases and V 5 bases, and 6 bases lay outside the gene matches. Germline CDR1 SGHAT, CDR2 FQNNGV. This CDR3 spans 14 amino acids. The CDR3 nucleotides read TGTGCCAGCAGCAAGGGACTACCAGAAGAGACCCAGTACTTC. This translates into CASSKGLPEETQYF.

The chain uses TRBV30 and TRBJ1-2; D possibly corresponds to TRBD1 (6 bases). V lost 1 base to trimming and J lost 4 bases, with 16 bases between them. From germline, CDR1 is GTSNPN and CDR2 SVGIG (reference sequence). The CDR3 length is 15 residues. In DNA, the CDR3 is TGTGCCTGGAGTGCACCCTTGGACAGCACCTATGGCTACACCTTC. Amino acids: CAWSAPLDSTYGYTF.

This chain links TRBV29-1 with TRBJ2-3; 10 bases are a match to TRBD2. The CDR3 loop spans 15 amino acids. With V trimmed by 4 bases and J by 3 bases, 7 bases remained unmatched. Germline CDR1 reads SQVTM; CDR2 reads ANQGSEA. CDR3 amino acids: CSVVVLAGRTDTQYF. The DNA of the CDR3 is TGCAGCGTTGTTGTACTAGCGGGAAGAACAGATACGCAGTATTTT.

This chain's CDR3 is CASIIQGASYEQYF. CDR3 nucleotides: TGTGCCTCAATTATACAGGGTGCCTCCTACGAGCAGTACTTC. The V gene is TRBV30, the J gene TRBJ2-7, with D possibly TRBD1 on 6 matching bases. The CDR3 sequence is 14 residues long. Per the germline V gene, CDR1 is GTSNPN and CDR2 is SVGIG (reference sequence). Trimming shortened V by 7 bases and J by 0 bases, and 16 bases separated the two germline ends.

This chain uses TRBV6-5 with TRBJ2-1; D is perhaps TRBD2 (6 bases). Germline-derived CDR1 and CDR2 are MNHEY and SVGAGI. The CDR3 covers 16 residues. With 4 bases removed from V and 2 bases from J, the gap between germline ends came to 15 bases. Written as DNA, the CDR3 is TGTGCCAGCAGTTCGTCCTGGGGCGGGGCCTACAATGAGCAGTTCTTC. Residues: CASSSSWGGAYNEQFF.

The V and J genes are TRBV9 and TRBJ2-5; D is undetermined. The CDR3 extends over 14 amino acids. CDR1 is SGDLS and CDR2 is YYNGEE in the germline V gene. Trimming stripped 0 bases from V and 5 bases from J, with 11 bases between. DNA of the CDR3: TGTGCCAGCAGCGTAGCTGGAGTTCGGGAGACCCAGTACTTC. Protein sequence: CASSVAGVRETQYF. Drawing the rest from reference TRBV9 and TRBJ2-5, the complete variable domain is DSGVTQTPKHLITATGQRVTLRCSPRSGDLSVYWYQQSLDQGLQFLIQYYNGEERAKGNILERFSAQQFPDLHSELNLSSLELGDSALYFCASSVAGVRETQYFGPGTRLLVL.

V is TRBV7-2 and J is TRBJ2-5; the D is unclear. Looked up from germline, CDR1 is SGHTA and CDR2 is FQGNSA. The V end was cut by 5 bases, the J end by 0 bases, with 13 bases between. The CDR3 covers 15 residues. The CDR3 region has the DNA TGTGCCAGCAGCCCGGACCGGCACCACCAAGAGACCCAGTACTTC. Protein: CASSPDRHHQETQYF.